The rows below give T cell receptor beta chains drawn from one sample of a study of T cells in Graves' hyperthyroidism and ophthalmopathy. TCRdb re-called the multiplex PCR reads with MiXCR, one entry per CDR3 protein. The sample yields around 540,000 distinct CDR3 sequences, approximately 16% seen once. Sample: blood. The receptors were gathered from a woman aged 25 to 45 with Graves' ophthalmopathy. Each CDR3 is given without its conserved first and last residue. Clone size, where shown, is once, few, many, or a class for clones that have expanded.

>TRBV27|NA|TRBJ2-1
ASSLAGATEQF
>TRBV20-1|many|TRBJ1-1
SARPGDSYPPEAF
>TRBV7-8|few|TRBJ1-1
ASSETVGTEAF
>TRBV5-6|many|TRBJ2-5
ASSLELREGWETQY
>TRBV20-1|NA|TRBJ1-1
SGLDRASTEAF
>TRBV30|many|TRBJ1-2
AWNRDTYGYT
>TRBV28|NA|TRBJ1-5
ASRGQGLRNQPQH
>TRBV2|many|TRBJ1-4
ASRPIGPNEKLF
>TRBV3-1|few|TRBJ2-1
ASSQDPGSYNEQF
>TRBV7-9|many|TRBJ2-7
ASSSRTGGPEQY
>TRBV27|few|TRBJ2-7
ASSFVRDRSLSEQY
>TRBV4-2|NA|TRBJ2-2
ASSPPGGFTSGRTGELF
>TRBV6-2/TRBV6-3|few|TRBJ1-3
ASKLRTAGNTIY
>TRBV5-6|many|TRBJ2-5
ASSRTDQTQY
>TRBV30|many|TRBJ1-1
AWNTFGTEAF
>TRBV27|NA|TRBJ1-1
ASSLLGQGGRNTEAF
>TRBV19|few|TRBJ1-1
ASSIESADTEAF
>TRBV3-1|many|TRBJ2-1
ASSVRQGRNNEQF
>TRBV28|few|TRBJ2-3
ASSLSETPDTQY
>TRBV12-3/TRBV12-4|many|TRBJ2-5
ASNHRSQETQY
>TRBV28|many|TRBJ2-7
ASSWNGLAELIPSYEQY
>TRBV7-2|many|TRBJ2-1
ASSFLSSYNEQF
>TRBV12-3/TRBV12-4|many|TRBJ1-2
ASSLGTGSVYT
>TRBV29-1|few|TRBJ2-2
SVEVVGRGPESSTGELF
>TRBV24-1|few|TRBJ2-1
ATSDPTSWWNEQF
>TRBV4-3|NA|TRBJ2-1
ASSQGITSDSYNEQF